This TCR beta chain is from a study of blood T cells in healthy people across ages. Only one count was recorded for this clonotype. Primed by a sample-barcoded 5' primer and a J-beta primer mix, a second PCR proceeded for roughly 7 to 12 cycles. From the 5' RACE reads, TCRdb called clonotypes with MiXCR, one entry per CDR3 protein. Altogether about 1.4 million distinct CDR3 sequences are present, approximately 63% being singletons, with the ten largest covering approximately 7%. The CDR3 has 16 residues. V shed 6 bases and J shed 1 base, with 16 bases lying between them. CDR1 and CDR2 from the germline V gene are MNHEY and SVGEGT.

The sequenced sample was blood. This receptor was obtained from a man younger than 35 in good health. V is TRBV6-2 or TRBV6-3 and J is TRBJ1-5; D may be TRBD1 (5 bases). The DNA for the CDR3 is TGTGCCAGCAGCTCGGCTATGACAGCCAGCAATCAGCCCCAGCATTTT. Encoded protein: CASSSAMTASNQPQHF.